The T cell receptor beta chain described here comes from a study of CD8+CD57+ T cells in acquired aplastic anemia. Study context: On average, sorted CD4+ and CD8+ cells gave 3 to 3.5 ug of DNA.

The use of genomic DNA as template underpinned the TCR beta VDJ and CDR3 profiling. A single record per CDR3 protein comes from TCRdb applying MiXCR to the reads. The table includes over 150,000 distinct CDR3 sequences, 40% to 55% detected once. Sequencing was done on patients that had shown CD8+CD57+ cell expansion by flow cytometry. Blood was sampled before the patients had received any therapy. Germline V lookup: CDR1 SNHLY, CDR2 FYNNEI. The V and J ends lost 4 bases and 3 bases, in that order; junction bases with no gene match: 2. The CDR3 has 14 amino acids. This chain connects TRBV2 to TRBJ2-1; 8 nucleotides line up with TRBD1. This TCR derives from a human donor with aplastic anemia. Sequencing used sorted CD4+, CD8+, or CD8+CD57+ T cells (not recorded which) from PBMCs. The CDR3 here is CASSAGGDYNEQFF. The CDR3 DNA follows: TGTGCCAGCAGTGCAGGGGGCGACTACAATGAGCAGTTCTTC.